Listed below are T cell receptor beta chains from one sample, sequenced in a study of T-cell reconstitution after alpha-beta-depleted transplantation in children. Each CDR3 protein is one row after TCRdb ran MiXCR on the PCR reads. The table lists some 300,000 distinct CDR3 sequences, about a tenth of them singletons. The sample consisted of PBMCs, taken before TCRalphabeta/CD19-depleted stem cell transplant. The origin of the receptors is a boy under two years old with acute myeloid leukemia, due to receive a stem cell transplant. The CDR3 runs from the conserved cysteine through the conserved F or W. A D gene is named only where the DNA matches it firmly. Size is stated for part of the rows, as once, few or many counts, or as a class when the clone is expanded.

>NA|TRBV5-1|TRBJ2-3|NA
TGCGCCAGCAGCTTGTCGTCGGGGGTAAGCACAGATACGCAGTATTTT
CASSLSSGVSTDTQYF
>TRBD2|TRBV12-3/TRBV12-4|TRBJ2-1|NA
TGTGCCCGCAGTTTCTTGGGGCTAGCGGGGGCCGCTTACAATGAGCAGTTCTTC
CARSFLGLAGAAYNEQFF
>NA|TRBV25-1|TRBJ2-3|many
TGTGCCAGCAGTGTAGCAGATACGCAGTATTTT
CASSVADTQYF
>NA|TRBV11-2|TRBJ2-7|NA
TGTGCCAGCAGCTCCGGGACTCGGAGCTCCTACGAGCAGTACTTC
CASSSGTRSSYEQYF
>TRBD2|TRBV4-2|TRBJ2-5|NA
TGTGCCAGCGGCCGGGCGCCCCCAGCGGGGGGTCATGAGACCCAGTACTTC
CASGRAPPAGGHETQYF
>TRBD1|TRBV19|TRBJ1-2|NA
TGTGCCAGTAGTCCAATGAGACAGGGGGCGGATGGCTACACCTTC
CASSPMRQGADGYTF
>NA|TRBV20-1|TRBJ1-1|many
TGCAGTGCTAGGCCGGGGATTGAAGCTTTCTTT
CSARPGIEAFF
>TRBD2|TRBV28|TRBJ2-5|many
TGTGCCAGCAGTTCTCTGTCGAGCGGGGGAAGAGAGACCCAGTACTTC
CASSSLSSGGRETQYF
>NA|TRBV25-1|TRBJ2-7|many
TGTGCCAGCAGTGTCGGCTACGAGCAGTACTTC
CASSVGYEQYF
>NA|TRBV7-9|TRBJ2-1|many
TGTGCCAGCAGCCGAATGCAGTTCTTC
CASSRMQFF
>NA|TRBV24-1|TRBJ2-5|many
TGTGCCACCAGTGATTTCCCAGGGAGGGGGGAGACCCAGTACTTC
CATSDFPGRGETQYF
>NA|TRBV30|TRBJ1-5|many
TGTGCCTGGAGTGCAGGGATTAATCAGCCCCAGCATTTT
CAWSAGINQPQHF
>NA|TRBV5-1|TRBJ1-1|NA
TGCGCCAGCAGCACCGGACACCAGAACACTGAAGCTTTCTTT
CASSTGHQNTEAFF
>NA|TRBV18|TRBJ2-7|NA
TGTGCCAGCTCACCACCCCCAGGGGGGATATCCTACGAGCAGTACTTC
CASSPPPGGISYEQYF
>TRBD2|TRBV12-3/TRBV12-4|TRBJ2-7|many
TGTGCCAGCAGTTTCCTAGCGGAAAGTCGGGAGCAGTACTTC
CASSFLAESREQYF
>NA|TRBV23-1|TRBJ2-2|NA
TGCGCCAGCAGTCAATCCGATAGGGGAACCGGGGAGCTGTTTTTT
CASSQSDRGTGELFF
>TRBD1|TRBV9|TRBJ2-3|many
TGTGCCAGCAGCGTGAGGGGGCCAAGGAACCATACGCAGTATTTT
CASSVRGPRNHTQYF
>NA|TRBV12-3/TRBV12-4|TRBJ1-3|few
TGTGCCAGCAGGCCCTCGGGAAGCGGAAACACCATATATTTT
CASRPSGSGNTIYF
>NA|TRBV6-1|TRBJ1-2|many
TGTGCCAGCAGAACCGGGACAAACCAAGGAGGCTACACCTTC
CASRTGTNQGGYTF
>TRBD1|TRBV7-2|TRBJ1-1|many
TGTGCCAGCAGCTTATATGGCAGGGGGCGGAACACTGAAGCTTTCTTT
CASSLYGRGRNTEAFF
>TRBD2|TRBV4-2|TRBJ2-5|NA
TGTGCCAGCAGCCAACTCGGGGGAGGGCCCGTAGGGACCCAGTACTTC
CASSQLGGGPVGTQYF
>TRBD1|TRBV5-1|TRBJ2-7|many
TGCGCCAGCAGCAGAGACAGGGGTCACGAGCAGTACTTC
CASSRDRGHEQYF
>NA|TRBV29-1|TRBJ2-7|many
TGCAGCGTTGAAGGGGGACCGGGACACCAATACGAGCAGTACTTC
CSVEGGPGHQYEQYF
>TRBD1|TRBV4-2|TRBJ2-5|NA
TGTGCCAGCAGCGCAACGGGACAGACCAGGACCCAGTACTTC
CASSATGQTRTQYF
>NA|TRBV18|TRBJ2-4|NA
TGTGCCAGCTCACCTCAGGGTCCACTAGCCAAAAACATTCAGTACTTC
CASSPQGPLAKNIQYF
>TRBD1|TRBV3-1|TRBJ2-3|NA
TGTGCCAGCAGCCAAGATCTGAGGGGGCCCAAAGCAGATACGCAGTATTTT
CASSQDLRGPKADTQYF
>NA|TRBV15|TRBJ1-1|many
TGTGCCACCAGCAGATGGGTAGGGACTGAAGCTTTCTTT
CATSRWVGTEAFF
>NA|TRBV20-1|TRBJ2-5|many
TGCAGTGCTAACAGGAGGGGGGAGACCCAGTACTTC
CSANRRGETQYF
>NA|TRBV7-6|TRBJ2-6|NA
TGTGCCACGGGAACTGGATCTGGGGCCAACGTCCTGACTTTC
CATGTGSGANVLTF
>NA|TRBV12-3/TRBV12-4|TRBJ1-4|many
TGTGCCAGCAGTTTAGGGACTGGCGAAAAACTGTTTTTT
CASSLGTGEKLFF
>NA|TRBV28|TRBJ2-3|many
TGTGCCAGCAGTTTGAATACGCAGTATTTT
CASSLNTQYF
>NA|TRBV7-9|TRBJ2-3|many
TGTGCCAGCAGCTTACCAAGGGGCACAGATACGCAGTATTTT
CASSLPRGTDTQYF
>TRBD2|TRBV29-1|TRBJ2-3|few
TGCAGCGTTGTACTAGCGGGAGTGGATACGCAGTATTTT
CSVVLAGVDTQYF
>TRBD1|TRBV28|TRBJ1-2|many
TGTGCCAGCAGTCGCCCAGGGGGAGTAGGGGGCTACACCTTC
CASSRPGGVGGYTF
>NA|TRBV21-1|TRBJ2-6|NA
TGTGCCAGCAGCAAAGGGAACGCAAACTCTGGGGCCAACGTCCTGACTTTC
CASSKGNANSGANVLTF
>TRBD2|TRBV2|TRBJ2-7|NA
TGTGCCAGCAGTGAATGGCTAGCGGCCAACCGATACGAGCAGTACTTC
CASSEWLAANRYEQYF
>TRBD2|TRBV12-3/TRBV12-4|TRBJ2-7|many
TGTGCCAGCAGTTTAGCGGGCGGGAGGGCCTACGAGCAGTACTTC
CASSLAGGRAYEQYF
>NA|TRBV12-3/TRBV12-4|TRBJ2-7|many
TGTGCCAGCAGTCTCTCCGGGGCCTCCTACGAGCAGTACTTC
CASSLSGASYEQYF
>TRBD2|TRBV3-1|TRBJ2-3|many
TGTGCCAGCAGCTTCCCACCGGGACTAGCGGGGGCCTATACAGATACGCAGTATTTT
CASSFPPGLAGAYTDTQYF
>TRBD1|TRBV23-1|TRBJ2-7|few
TGCGCCAGCAAACAGGGGTACGAGCAGTACTTC
CASKQGYEQYF
>TRBD2|TRBV25-1|TRBJ2-5|many
TGTGCCAGCAGTAGACTAGCGGGAAGGGAGACCCAGTACTTC
CASSRLAGRETQYF
>NA|TRBV5-1|TRBJ2-3|many
TGCGCCAGCAGCGAAAGCACAGATACGCAGTATTTT
CASSESTDTQYF
>NA|TRBV20-1|TRBJ2-5|many
TGCAGTGCTAGAGGACAGAAGGCATGGACGACCCAGTACTTC
CSARGQKAWTTQYF
>TRBD1|TRBV9|TRBJ2-3|many
TGTGCCAGCAGCGGACCCAGGGGGCGCGGCACAGATACGCAGTATTTT
CASSGPRGRGTDTQYF
>TRBD1|TRBV5-1|TRBJ2-7|few
TGCGCCAGCAGCTTAGTACCGGACAGGGCTTACGAGCAGTACTTC
CASSLVPDRAYEQYF
>NA|TRBV7-7|TRBJ2-7|many
TGTGCTAGCAGCTCACATTATCCCCTCTACGAGCAGTACTTC
CASSSHYPLYEQYF
>TRBD1|TRBV5-1|TRBJ2-7|NA
TGCGCCAGCAGCTTGACCCCCGGGACAGGGGGGTCCTACGAGCAGTACTTC
CASSLTPGTGGSYEQYF
>NA|TRBV4-2|TRBJ2-5|NA
TGTGCCAGCAGCCAAGTAACGCAGGGTATAGAGACCCAGTACTTC
CASSQVTQGIETQYF
>NA|TRBV10-3|TRBJ2-6|many
TGTGCCATCAGTGAGACCCCCAGGGGCGCTGGGGCCAACGTCCTGACTTTC
CAISETPRGAGANVLTF
>NA|TRBV29-1|TRBJ2-7|NA
TGCAGCGTTGAAATGGGAGGGACAGTAGGGGCTTACGAGCAGTACTTC
CSVEMGGTVGAYEQYF
>TRBD1|TRBV24-1|TRBJ2-6|many
TGTGCCACCAGTGACACAACCGGGACAGGGGTTGGTGGGGCCAACGTCCTGACTTTC
CATSDTTGTGVGGANVLTF
>NA|TRBV19|TRBJ1-5|NA
TGTGCCAGTAGTATGGCATATCAGCCCCAGCATTTT
CASSMAYQPQHF
>TRBD1|TRBV20-1|TRBJ2-5|NA
TGCTGTGCTAGAGATCACCTAGGACAGGGTCCGAAGACCCAGTACTTC
CCARDHLGQGPKTQYF
>NA|TRBV29-1|TRBJ2-7|many
TGCAGCGTTGGGTCACAGGGCTTTTTTTACGAGCAGTACTTC
CSVGSQGFFYEQYF